This TCR beta chain comes out of a study of cytomegalovirus exposure and HLA in healthy donors. With 60 Vbeta and 13 Jbeta primers, the PCR was carried out. Sequenced by immunoSEQ multiplex PCR; TCRdb stores in-frame clones only, minus some. Of 100,000 or so clones in the sample, approximately 71% were seen once. Germline assignment: CDR1 MNHNS and CDR2 SASEGT. Trimming removed 2 bases from V and 5 bases from J; junction bases left unmatched: 9. This CDR3 has 18 residues. Turning to this clone: Its antigen is not known.

Study outcomes and limitations: The study had only CMV serostatus as immune exposure information. Follow-up analysis seemed to connect common viral pathogens with several of the most significant clusters identified.

The sequenced sample consisted of PBMCs. The chain combines TRBV6-1 with TRBJ2-5, with 15 bases lining up with TRBD2. The TCR comes from a male donor in good health and CMV-seropositive. This chain's CDR3 is CASSEFPGLAGGRETQYF. In DNA, the CDR3 is TGTGCCAGCAGTGAATTTCCGGGACTAGCGGGAGGTAGGGAGACCCAGTACTTC.